This TCR beta chain was captured in a study of early T cells in non-severe SARS-CoV-2 infection. TCRdb re-called the 5' RACE reads through MiXCR, storing one row per CDR3 protein. Of about 25,000 distinct CDR3 sequences in the sample, 4% to 5.5% were seen once. The V and J ends lost 7 bases and 4 bases, in that order; junction bases with no gene match: 13. This CDR3 region has 15 residues. Germline loops: CDR1 MNHNY, CDR2 SVGAGI (reference sequence). This clonotype occurred many times. The sequence came from an adult who was a healthcare worker with PCR-confirmed SARS-CoV-2 infection or an uninfected control (not recorded which). The chain is built from TRBV6-6 and TRBJ2-7, with 7 bases lining up with TRBD1. Sequencing was carried out using whole blood. CDR3 nucleotides: TGTGCCAGCATAATGAACAGGGGTCGAACGTACGAGCAGTACTTC. It is translated as CASIMNRGRTYEQYF.